This T cell receptor (beta chain) was captured in a study of cytomegalovirus exposure and HLA in healthy donors. A remark on this clone: No antigen is known for it. The sample has other DNA sequences that encode this CDR3 too.

Amplification used 60 Vbeta primers and 13 Jbeta primers. Measured with immunoSEQ multiplex PCR; TCRdb has only the in-frame clones, and not every one. Of around 190,000 clones detected, approximately 80% appear once; the ten largest clones hold approximately 1.2%. With V trimmed by 5 bases and J by 4 bases, 11 bases remained unmatched. Germline CDR1 is LGHNT and CDR2 is FRNRAP. The CDR3 is 16 amino acids. Study outcomes and limitations: Confirmation in vitro established that a few CMV-associated chains were specific for CMV antigens. Within an earlier analysis, most TCR beta V segments proved productive either about 90% or about 30% of the time.

The specimen was PBMCs. This sequence joins TRBV12-5 and TRBJ2-1; 7 nucleotides line up with TRBD1. The source of this sequence is a girl aged 2 to 9 in good health and CMV-seropositive. The CDR3 DNA reads as TGTGCTAGTGGTGTTCAATGGGACAGCGGATACAATGAGCAGTTCTTC. Protein sequence: CASGVQWDSGYNEQFF.